These 21 T cell receptor beta chains share one sample of origin, sequenced in a study of early T cells in non-severe SARS-CoV-2 infection. Each CDR3 protein is one row after TCRdb ran MiXCR on the 5' RACE reads. The data hold around 60,000 distinct CDR3 sequences, with over 9% observed a single time. Sequences were derived from whole blood, sampled at baseline. The receptors come from an adult who was a healthcare worker with PCR-confirmed SARS-CoV-2 infection or an uninfected control (not recorded which).

Ten or more counts support this clonotype. J is TRBJ1-2 and V is TRBV27; D gene ambiguous. V lost 3 bases, J lost 2 bases, and 7 bases lay in between. There are 13 residues in the CDR3. Germline CDR1 MNHEY, CDR2 SMNVEV (reference sequence). The CDR3 loop reads CASSFEANYGYTF. DNA of the CDR3: TGTGCCAGCAGTTTTGAGGCGAACTATGGCTACACCTTC.

This clonotype was counted between two and nine times. This chain links TRBV7-3 with TRBJ2-3; TRBD2 matches at 11 bases. The CDR3 has 18 amino acids. V was clipped by 0 bases and J by 5 bases; unmatched bases: 10. CDR1 is SGHTA, CDR2 FQGTGA, per germline. DNA of the CDR3: TGTGCCAGCAGCTTAACGAGGTCGACTAGCGGGGACCGAGATACGCAGTATTTT. Translating gives CASSLTRSTSGDRDTQYF.

The count of this clonotype is one. This rearrangement joins TRBV10-3 to TRBJ2-5; D is possibly TRBD1 (5 bases). The CDR3 consists of 13 residues. Per germline, CDR1 ENHRY and CDR2 SYGVKD. V lost 11 bases and J 1 base, leaving 14 bases between the germline ends. CDR3 DNA: TGTGCCCGAGCCCCTGACAGCCAAGAGACCCAGTACTTC. Translating gives CARAPDSQETQYF.

This sequence joins TRBV19 and TRBJ2-5; D is ambiguous. Trimming cost V 3 bases and J 5 bases, with 10 bases left between them. The CDR3 loop spans 13 amino acids. Germline CDR1 is LNHDA and CDR2 is SQIVND (reference sequence). The CDR3 DNA reads TGTGCCAGTAGTATTCGTGAAAGGGAGACCCAGTACTTC. It codes for CASSIRERETQYF.

This clonotype was counted between two and nine times. The genes are TRBV12-3 or TRBV12-4 and TRBJ2-1; TRBD2 matches 10 bases. The J segment lost 4 bases and the V segment lost 7 bases, leaving 7 bases of the junction unmatched. This CDR3 is built from 15 residues. CDR3 region: CASKSETSGYNEQFF. The CDR3, as DNA: TGTGCCAGCAAGTCGGAGACTAGCGGGTACAATGAGCAGTTCTTC.

This chain connects TRBV4-3 to TRBJ2-3; 7 nucleotides line up with TRBD2. This CDR3 has 16 residues. The germline V gene has CDR1 LGHNA and CDR2 YSLEER. V dropped 0 bases and J dropped 4; count of bases not matched to a gene: 7. CDR3 nucleotides: TGCGCCAGCAGCCAAGATTGGGGGGGTCCGGCAGATACGCAGTATTTT. It is translated as CASSQDWGGPADTQYF.

The V and J genes are TRBV9 and TRBJ2-5; D gene uncertain. Trimming removed 0 bases at V and 8 bases at J, with 17 bases between. The germline V gene encodes CDR1 SGDLS and CDR2 YYNGEE. This CDR3 comprises 15 residues. CDR3 coding DNA: TGTGCCAGCAGCGTAGGGACGTCGGGTGTCGGCACCCAGTACTTC. This sequence encodes CASSVGTSGVGTQYF.

This clonotype was seen more than once but under ten times. The V call is TRBV7-6, the J call TRBJ2-1, with 9 bases identical to TRBD2. J gave up 10 bases and V 5 bases, and 12 bases lay outside the gene matches. The CDR3 has 15 amino acids. Per the germline V gene, CDR1 is SGHVS and CDR2 is FNYEAQ. The CDR3: CASSPGGGAGYEQFF. The CDR3 DNA reads TGTGCCAGCAGCCCCGGCGGGGGGGCGGGATACGAGCAGTTCTTC.

This clonotype was counted a few times. The genes are TRBV9 and TRBJ2-5; possibly TRBD2 for D (5 bases). This CDR3 contains 14 residues. The V gene lost 0 bases and the J gene lost 1 base, with 7 bases spanning the gap. Germline assignment: CDR1 SGDLS and CDR2 YYNGEE. In DNA, the CDR3 is TGTGCCAGCAGCGTAGGGACTTTCCAAGAGACCCAGTACTTC. Its protein is CASSVGTFQETQYF.

This clonotype has a handful of counts. The gene calls are TRBV6-1 and TRBJ2-5, with D perhaps TRBD2 (6 bases). Germline loops: CDR1 MNHNS, CDR2 SASEGT. The CDR3 covers 15 residues. Deletions cut 0 bases from V and 7 bases from J, with 15 bases between. CDR3 amino acids: CASSEAEGGRATQYF. The DNA for the CDR3 is TGTGCCAGCAGTGAAGCGGAAGGAGGGCGGGCGACCCAGTACTTC.

V and J are TRBV9 and TRBJ2-3, with 8 bases matching TRBD1. The J segment lost 0 bases and the V segment lost 3 bases, leaving 3 bases of the junction unmatched. This CDR3 is built from 15 residues. Germline V gene sequence: CDR1 SGDLS, CDR2 YYNGEE. CDR3 sequence reads: CASSARQGSTDTQYF. CDR3 nucleotide sequence: TGTGCCAGCAGCGCTAGACAGGGGAGCACAGATACGCAGTATTTT. Combining the CDR3 with reference TRBV9 and TRBJ2-3 gives the whole variable domain DSGVTQTPKHLITATGQRVTLRCSPRSGDLSVYWYQQSLDQGLQFLIQYYNGEERAKGNILERFSAQQFPDLHSELNLSSLELGDSALYFCASSARQGSTDTQYFGPGTRLTVL.

The table lists this clonotype with a few counts. The V gene is TRBV20-1, the J gene TRBJ1-2; D remains unclear. Germline CDR1 and CDR2: DFQATT and SNEGSKA (reference sequence). Trimming removed 0 bases from V and 1 base from J, with 9 bases in between. The CDR3 loop spans 14 amino acids. As DNA, the CDR3 is TGCAGTGCTAGAGATCAGGTCCTTAACTATGGCTACACCTTC. Its protein is CSARDQVLNYGYTF.

The CDR3 sequence is CASNAVADNYNEQFF. The CDR3 nucleotides read TGTGCCAGCAACGCCGTAGCGGATAATTACAATGAGCAGTTCTTC. J is TRBJ2-1 and V is TRBV2, with D maybe TRBD2 (6 bases). Per the germline V gene, CDR1 is SNHLY and CDR2 is FYNNEI. The ends were cut back, 7 bases at V and 4 bases at J, with 17 bases in the middle. This CDR3 has 15 residues.

The chain joins TRBV6-5 to TRBJ1-1; TRBD1 is a possible D gene (6 bases). Germline values: CDR1 MNHEY, CDR2 SVGAGI. CDR3 size: 13 residues. V gave up 6 bases and J gave up 6 bases, with 14 bases separating them. This CDR3 reads CASSQPQGPEAFF. In DNA form, the CDR3 reads TGTGCCAGCAGCCAACCACAGGGTCCTGAAGCTTTCTTT.

This clonotype appeared many times. The V call is TRBV7-9, the J call TRBJ1-2; D is ambiguous. The V end was cut by 4 bases, the J end by 0 bases, with 27 bases between. Germline loops: CDR1 SEHNR, CDR2 FQNEAQ (reference sequence). There are 20 residues in the CDR3. This CDR3 reads CASSSPPGGLPYPPNYGYTF. In DNA form, the CDR3 reads TGTGCCAGCAGCTCACCGCCCGGCGGCCTACCTTACCCCCCTAACTATGGCTACACCTTC.

CDR3 coding DNA: TGTGCCAGCAGCTTAGGACGGGTAAGCTCCTACGAGCAGTACTTC. Protein: CASSLGRVSSYEQYF. V is TRBV7-9 and J is TRBJ2-7; D call uncertain. Germline V gene sequence: CDR1 SEHNR, CDR2 FQNEAQ (reference sequence). V dropped 1 base and J dropped 0 bases, with 10 bases sitting between them. The CDR3 totals 15 residues.

V is TRBV14 and J is TRBJ2-5; maybe TRBD2 (7 bases). Trimming removed 0 bases from V and 4 bases from J, with 15 bases in between. The CDR3 spans 16 residues. Germline CDR1 and CDR2: SGHDN and FVKESK. CDR3 bases: TGTGCCAGCAGCCAAGAGCTGGGGGGGCTGGGAGAGACCCAGTACTTC. Amino acids: CASSQELGGLGETQYF.

This clonotype has just a few counts. The chain recombines TRBV27 with TRBJ2-2; a weak D match, TRBD1 (6 bases). V was shortened by 5 bases and J by 5 bases, with 9 bases between the two germline ends. The CDR3 is 13 amino acids. Germline CDR1 and CDR2: MNHEY and SMNVEV (reference sequence). CDR3 DNA: TGTGCCAGCAGTAGAGACAGGACCGGGGAGCTGTTTTTT. Translating it yields CASSRDRTGELFF.

This clonotype was counted a few times. The J gene is TRBJ2-7, the V gene TRBV28; the D call may be TRBD1 or TRBD2 (5 bases each). This CDR3 is built from 12 residues. The V gene's germline CDR1 is MDHEN and CDR2 SYDVKM. V lost 8 bases, J lost 2 bases, and 10 bases lay in between. The CDR3 DNA reads as TGTGCCAGCGGGAGACAGACCTACGAGCAGTACTTC. Its protein product is CASGRQTYEQYF.

The chain carries TRBV9 and TRBJ1-1, with 7 bases that match TRBD1. V trimming: 0 bases; J trimming: 4 bases; junction bases outside the gene matches: 3. CDR3 size: 14 residues. The germline V gene encodes CDR1 SGDLS and CDR2 YYNGEE. The CDR3 coding sequence is TGTGCCAGCAGCGTAGACGGGGACAGCACTGAAGCTTTCTTT. As protein: CASSVDGDSTEAFF.

This chain connects TRBV27 to TRBJ2-1, with 9 bases aligning to TRBD1. Looked up from germline, CDR1 is MNHEY and CDR2 is SMNVEV (reference sequence). The CDR3 is 12 amino acids. Trimming took 5 bases from V and 10 from J; bases not matched to a gene: 3. The DNA for the CDR3 is TGTGCCAGCAGTGTCGGACAGGGGGAGCAGTTCTTC. Translating it yields CASSVGQGEQFF.